The rows below give T cell receptor beta chains drawn from one sample of a study of blood T cell repertoires in COVID-19. Here immunoSEQ multiplex PCR was the method, and the copy in TCRdb shows in-frame clones only, minus some. The table records over 350,000 clones, 70% to 90% of them present only once. What was sequenced was PBMCs or T cells enriched from blood (not recorded which). The receptors stem from a young woman with acute COVID-19. The CDR3 runs from the conserved cysteine through the conserved F or W. A D gene is named only where the DNA matches it firmly. Rows give clone size only sometimes, using once, few, many, or a class for an expanded clone.

>.|TRBJ2-2|.|TRBV10-1
TGCGCCAGCAGTATGGGGTCAGGGACCGGGGAGCTGTTTTTT
CASSMGSGTGELFF
>TRBD1|TRBJ1-4|.|TRBV2
TGTGCCAGCAGTGAAAGGACAGGGGTCGGAACTAATGAAAAACTGTTTTTT
CASSERTGVGTNEKLFF
>.|TRBJ1-1|.|TRBV10-1
TGCGCCAGCTCTTTCGGGAAGCGTGATAGCACTGAAGCTTTCTTT
CASSFGKRDSTEAFF
>TRBD1|TRBJ1-2|.|TRBV29-1
TGCAGCGTTCTGAACAGGGGAAGAGGCTACACCTTC
CSVLNRGRGYTF
>.|TRBJ1-1|.|TRBV5-1
TGCGCCAGCAGCTTTGGGTCGGGGGACACTGAAGCTTTCTTT
CASSFGSGDTEAFF
>TRBD2|TRBJ2-5|.|TRBV13
TGTGCCAGCAGCTCCGGGACTAGCGGGAGGGAACCTCAAGAGACCCAGTACTTC
CASSSGTSGREPQETQYF
>.|TRBJ1-2|.|TRBV28
TGTGCCAGCAGTTTTGTAACTAACTATGGCTACACCTTC
CASSFVTNYGYTF
>.|TRBJ2-7|.|TRBV7-9
TGTGCCAGCAGCCCTCTGGGGAAGGGAGGCGGACCCTACGAGCAGTACTTC
CASSPLGKGGGPYEQYF
>TRBD1|TRBJ1-1|.|TRBV4-2
TGTGCCAGCAGCCAAGGCCGGGACAGTAACCTACCGATGAACACTGAAGCTTTCTTT
CASSQGRDSNLPMNTEAFF
>.|TRBJ1-3|.|TRBV7-2
TGTGCCAGCAGCTCCCTCACCACACAGGGAGGAAACACCATATATTTT
CASSSLTTQGGNTIYF
>TRBD1|TRBJ2-2|once|TRBV11-3
TGTGCCAGCAGCTTGGGGACAGGCGGGGAGCTGTTTTTT
CASSLGTGGELFF
>.|TRBJ2-2|.|TRBV11-2
TGTGCCAGCAGCTCAAAGGGCAGGGTCAATCACGGGGAGCTGTTTTTT
CASSSKGRVNHGELFF
>.|TRBJ2-3|.|TRBV29-1
TGCAGCGGAAAGCGGGCGGAAAGCACAGATACGCAGTATTTT
CSGKRAESTDTQYF
>TRBD2|TRBJ2-7|.|TRBV20-1
TGCAGTGCTAGTACGAGCGGGAGAATTGACGAGCAGTACTTC
CSASTSGRIDEQYF
>TRBD2|TRBJ2-3|.|TRBV5-1
TGCGCCAGCAGGCCCGGGACTAGTTTTCAATCAGATACGCAGTATTTT
CASRPGTSFQSDTQYF
>.|TRBJ1-2|.|TRBV3-1/TRBV3-2
TGTGCCAGCAGTCCCCCTTCTCCTACTAGCTATGGCTACACCTTC
CASSPPSPTSYGYTF
>.|TRBJ1-1|.|TRBV6-5
TGTGCCAGCACCCGTTTAGGGGGGGGCACTGAAGCTTTCTTT
CASTRLGGGTEAFF
>.|TRBJ2-5|.|TRBV5-1
TGCGCCAGCAGCTTGGGGGGCACAACCAATGGAGAGACCCAGTACTTC
CASSLGGTTNGETQYF
>TRBD1|TRBJ1-2|.|TRBV3-1/TRBV3-2
TGTGCCAGCAGTCTTAGACAGGGGGGTAACTACGGCTACACCTTC
CASSLRQGGNYGYTF
>TRBD1|TRBJ1-1|once|TRBV9
TGTGCCAGCAGCCCTAGACAGGGTGCCACTGAAGCTTTCTTT
CASSPRQGATEAFF
>TRBD2|TRBJ2-5|.|TRBV2
TGTGCCAGCAGTGCAGCGGGAGTATCAGAGACCCAGTACTTC
CASSAAGVSETQYF
>TRBD1|TRBJ1-4|.|TRBV6-5
TGTGCCACCAGGACAGGGTCGTATGAAAAACTGTTTTTT
CATRTGSYEKLFF
>TRBD2|TRBJ2-1|.|TRBV7-9
TGTGCCAGCAGCCTCGGGGGGGTCTCCTACAATGAGCAGTTCTTC
CASSLGGVSYNEQFF
>TRBD1|TRBJ2-7|.|TRBV18
TGTGCCAGCTCACCACTCTTACAGGGGGGAAACTACGAGCAGTACTTC
CASSPLLQGGNYEQYF
>TRBD1|TRBJ1-5|.|TRBV19
TGTGCCAGTAGTATCTTGAGGACAGGGCTCAATCAGCCCCAGCATTTT
CASSILRTGLNQPQHF
>.|TRBJ2-5|.|TRBV7-3
TGTGCCAGCAGCCGTGAGACGGGGTACCAAGAGACCCAGTACTTC
CASSRETGYQETQYF
>.|TRBJ1-5|few|TRBV2
TGTGCCAGCATAGCTGCCCCCACGGAGCAGCCCCAGCATTTT
CASIAAPTEQPQHF
>.|TRBJ1-5|few|TRBV19
TGTGCCAGTAGTAACGGGGGGGAGCCCCAGCATTTT
CASSNGGEPQHF
>TRBD1|TRBJ2-5|.|TRBV28
TGTGCCAGCAGTTCCGGGACAGGGTTTAGTAGAAAAGAGACCCAGTACTTC
CASSSGTGFSRKETQYF
>TRBD1|TRBJ1-2|.|TRBV19
TGTGCCAGCCGGGCAGGGGGCGCGGGGTATTATGGCTACACCTTC
CASRAGGAGYYGYTF
>TRBD1|TRBJ1-2|.|TRBV18
TGTGCCAGCTCAGATGACAGGGGATATGGCTACACCTTC
CASSDDRGYGYTF
>.|TRBJ1-2|.|TRBV12-2
TGTGCAAGTCGCTTAGAATGGTGGGGTGACAGAGAATATGGCTACACCTTC
CASRLEWWGDREYGYTF
>.|TRBJ1-1|.|TRBV7-9
TGTGCCAGCACGCAGTTTAACACTGAAGCTTTCTTT
CASTQFNTEAFF
>TRBD1|TRBJ1-3|.|TRBV5-1
TGCGCCAGCGGGGACAGTCCGGAAGAAAACACCATATATTTT
CASGDSPEENTIYF
>.|TRBJ2-4|.|TRBV5-6
TGTGCCAGCAGCCTCGACTCCCTAGCCAAAAACATTCAGTACTTC
CASSLDSLAKNIQYF
>.|TRBJ2-3|.|TRBV7-2
TGTGCCAGCAGCTTACCCGGGACTAGCACAGATACGCAGTATTTT
CASSLPGTSTDTQYF
>TRBD1|TRBJ2-2|.|TRBV7-9
TGTGCCAGCAGCTTAACAGGGGAGACCGGGGAGCTGTTTTTT
CASSLTGETGELFF
>.|TRBJ2-2|.|TRBV10-1
TGCGCCAGCAGCCGGACAGCGAACACCGGGGAGCTGTTTTTT
CASSRTANTGELFF